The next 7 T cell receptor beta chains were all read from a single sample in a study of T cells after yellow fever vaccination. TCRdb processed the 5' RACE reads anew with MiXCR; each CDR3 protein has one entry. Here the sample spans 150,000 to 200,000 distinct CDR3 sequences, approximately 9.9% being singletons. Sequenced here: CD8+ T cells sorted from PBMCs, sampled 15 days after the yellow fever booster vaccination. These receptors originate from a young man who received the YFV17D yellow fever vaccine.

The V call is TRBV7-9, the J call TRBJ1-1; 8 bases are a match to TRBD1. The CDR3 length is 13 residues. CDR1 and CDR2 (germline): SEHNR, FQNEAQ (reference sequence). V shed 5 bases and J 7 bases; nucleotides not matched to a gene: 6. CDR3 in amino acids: CASSHSGGDEAFF. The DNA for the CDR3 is TGTGCCAGCAGCCACTCAGGGGGCGATGAAGCTTTCTTT.

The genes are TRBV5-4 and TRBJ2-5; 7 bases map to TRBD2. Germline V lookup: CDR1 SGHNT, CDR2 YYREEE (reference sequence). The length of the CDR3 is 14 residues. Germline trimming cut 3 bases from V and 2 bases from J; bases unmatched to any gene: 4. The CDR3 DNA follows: TGTGCCAGCAGCTGGGGGGGTCTTCAAGAGACCCAGTACTTC. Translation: CASSWGGLQETQYF.

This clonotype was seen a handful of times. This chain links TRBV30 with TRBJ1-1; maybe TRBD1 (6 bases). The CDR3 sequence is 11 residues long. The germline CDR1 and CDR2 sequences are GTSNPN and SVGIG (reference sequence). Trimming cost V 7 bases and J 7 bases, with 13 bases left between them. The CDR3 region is CAFSGAGEAFF. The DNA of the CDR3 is TGTGCCTTCTCAGGGGCGGGTGAAGCTTTCTTT.

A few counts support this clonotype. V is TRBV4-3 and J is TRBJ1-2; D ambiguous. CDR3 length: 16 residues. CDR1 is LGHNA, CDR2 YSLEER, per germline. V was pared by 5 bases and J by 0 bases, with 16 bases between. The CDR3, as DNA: TGCGCCAGCAGCTGGGGAGAGGACTCGGCTAACTATGGCTACACCTTC. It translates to CASSWGEDSANYGYTF.

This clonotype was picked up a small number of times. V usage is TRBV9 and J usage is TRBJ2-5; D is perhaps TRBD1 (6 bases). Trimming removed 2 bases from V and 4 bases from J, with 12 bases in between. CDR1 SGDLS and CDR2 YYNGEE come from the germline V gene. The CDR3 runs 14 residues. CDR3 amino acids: CASSVSGAGETQYF. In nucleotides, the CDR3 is TGTGCCAGCAGCGTGTCAGGGGCAGGAGAGACCCAGTACTTC.

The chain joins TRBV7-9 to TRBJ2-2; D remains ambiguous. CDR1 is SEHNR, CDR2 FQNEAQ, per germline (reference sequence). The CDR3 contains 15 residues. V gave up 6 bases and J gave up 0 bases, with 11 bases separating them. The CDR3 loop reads CASRQPISNTGELFF. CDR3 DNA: TGTGCCAGCAGGCAGCCGATATCGAACACCGGGGAGCTGTTTTTT.

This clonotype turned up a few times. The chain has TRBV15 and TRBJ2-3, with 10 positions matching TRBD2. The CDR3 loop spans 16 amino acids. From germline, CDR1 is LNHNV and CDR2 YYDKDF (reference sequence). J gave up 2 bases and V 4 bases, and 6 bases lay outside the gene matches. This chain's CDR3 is CATSIRAGGYTDTQYF. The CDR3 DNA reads TGTGCCACCAGCATACGAGCGGGGGGGTACACAGATACGCAGTATTTT.